Presented here are 24 T cell receptor beta chains from one specimen sequenced in a study of identical twins (TCRdb year 2016). The receptor library was made with 5' RACE. TCRdb records Illumina HiSeq 2000 as the sequencer. TCRdb's own reprocessing of the public reads used fastp at Q25 and MiXCR and kept productive beta chains. Rows with a matching CDR3 protein are joined into one entry that keeps the most common DNA and genes. The sample yields hundreds of thousands of distinct CDR3 sequences; under 8.5% were counted once. The ten largest make up 1.5% to 2% of the sample. These data were likewise used in another study, on yellow fever vaccine responses in identical twins.

The sample taken for sequencing was PBMCs. The receptors originated from a woman under 30 in good health.

The chain is built from TRBV5-1 and TRBJ1-2; no reliable D call. Germline lookup yields CDR1 SGHRS and CDR2 YFSETQ. CDR3 length: 14 amino acids. With 4 bases removed from V and 8 bases from J, the gap between germline ends came to 18 bases. Written as DNA, the CDR3 is TGCGCCAGCAGCCCCCGGACCGCCCGTGAGGGCTACACCTTC. Translated: CASSPRTAREGYTF. Together with reference TRBV5-1 and TRBJ1-2, the CDR3 gives the full variable domain: KAGVTQTPRYLIKTRGQQVTLSCSPISGHRSVSWYQQTPGQGLQFLFEYFSETQRNKGNFPGRFSGRQFSNSRSEMNVSTLELGDSALYLCASSPRTAREGYTFGSGTRLTVV.

This clonotype was seen more than once but under ten times. The chain couples TRBV11-2 to TRBJ2-5; 8 bases are a match to TRBD1. Germline CDR1 SGHAT, CDR2 FQNNGV. CDR3 length: 15 residues. J lost 1 base, V lost 9 bases, and 10 bases had no gene match. The CDR3 region has the DNA TGTGCCAGTAGAAGACCGGGACAGGTCCAAGAGACCCAGTACTTC. Protein sequence: CASRRPGQVQETQYF.

This clonotype has at least ten counts. CDR3 DNA: TGTGCCAGCAGTTCACTCGGGGGGCGTACTGAAGCTTTCTTT. It yields the protein CASSSLGGRTEAFF. The chain recombines TRBV12-3 or TRBV12-4 with TRBJ1-1; D might be TRBD1 (6 bases). Trimming stripped 4 bases from V and 5 bases from J, with 14 bases between. This CDR3 has 14 residues.

The chain combines TRBV5-6 with TRBJ2-7; tentatively, D is TRBD1 (7 bases). CDR1 is SGHDT and CDR2 is YYEEEE in the germline V gene. V lost 2 bases, J lost 4 bases, and 19 bases lay in between. This CDR3 has 16 amino acids. The CDR3 DNA sequence: TGTGCCAGCAGCTTTTCCCCCGGAGGGGGCGGATACGAGCAGTACTTC. Its protein is CASSFSPGGGGYEQYF.

This clonotype was seen repeatedly, ten times or more. J is TRBJ1-5 and V is TRBV7-9; D perhaps matches TRBD1 (6 bases). The V end lost 1 base, the J end lost 5 bases, and 9 bases lay between the germline ends. The CDR3 has 14 residues. The germline V gene encodes CDR1 SEHNR and CDR2 FQNEAQ (reference sequence). The CDR3 DNA reads as TGTGCCAGCAGCTTAGTAGGGGGGGATCAGCCCCAGCATTTT. It encodes CASSLVGGDQPQHF. Based on the CDR3 plus reference TRBV7-9 and TRBJ1-5, the full variable domain is DTGVSQNPRHKITKRGQNVTFRCDPISEHNRLYWYRQTLGQGPEFLTYFQNEAQLEKSRLLSDRFSAERPKGSFSTLEIQRTEQGDSAMYLCASSLVGGDQPQHFGDGTRLSIL.

This clonotype was detected ten times or more. V gene TRBV2 combines with J gene TRBJ2-1, with a weak D call TRBD2 (6 bases). This CDR3 has 15 residues. Trimming removed 8 bases from V and 0 bases from J, with 14 bases in between. Germline-derived CDR1 and CDR2 are SNHLY and FYNNEI. The CDR3 reads CASREAGSSYNEQFF. The CDR3 DNA sequence: TGTGCCAGCCGGGAAGCCGGGAGCTCCTACAATGAGCAGTTCTTC.

This clonotype was detected a few times. This chain links TRBV19 with TRBJ2-2; 14 bases align to TRBD2. Germline V gives CDR1 LNHDA, CDR2 SQIVND (reference sequence). Trimming cost V 6 bases and J 3 bases; bases outside gene matches: 6. The CDR3 is 17 amino acids. The CDR3 DNA reads as TGTGCCAGTAGGCCCCAGGGACTAGCGGGAGACACCGGGGAGCTGTTTTTT. Translating it yields CASRPQGLAGDTGELFF.

The chain joins TRBV25-1 to TRBJ2-3; D is unclear. Trimming took off 3 bases at V and 4 bases at J, with 11 bases between the two ends. Germline assignment: CDR1 MGHDK and CDR2 SYGVNS. The CDR3 loop spans 14 amino acids. CDR3 sequence: CASSDAGWADTQYF. CDR3 in DNA: TGTGCCAGCAGTGACGCAGGTTGGGCAGATACGCAGTATTTT.

This clonotype was observed many times. The chain couples TRBV5-6 to TRBJ2-7; D unclear. CDR3 length equals 13 residues. In germline, CDR1 is SGHDT, CDR2 YYEEEE. V shed 5 bases and J shed 2 bases, with 11 bases lying between them. As DNA, the CDR3 is TGTGCCAGCAGTCGTGACATTGCCTACGAGCAGTACGTC. Its protein is CASSRDIAYEQYV.

This clonotype was seen many times. J is TRBJ2-2 and V is TRBV24-1; 7 nucleotides align to TRBD1. After removal of 9 bases from V and 1 base from J, the junction contained 7 bases not matched to a gene. The CDR3 is made up of 15 amino acids. Germline V gene lookup returns CDR1 KGHDR and CDR2 SFDVKD. The CDR3 nucleotides are TGTGCCACCGGACTGGGACAGTTGAACACCGGGGAGCTGTTTTTT. Translated: CATGLGQLNTGELFF.

This clonotype came up many times. J is TRBJ2-3 and V is TRBV20-1; perhaps D is TRBD1 or TRBD2 (6 bases each). CDR1 and CDR2 from the germline V gene are DFQATT and SNEGSKA (reference sequence). V lost 7 bases and J lost 7, with 12 bases in between. The CDR3 spans 11 residues. The CDR3 region has the DNA TGCAGTGTCGGGGGCCTAAATACGCAGTATTTT. Translated, it gives CSVGGLNTQYF.

This clonotype appeared a few times. Germline and junction disagree at one end, which may indicate a read error. The rearrangement uses TRBV10-3 and TRBJ1-5; possibly TRBD1 for D (5 bases). Germline CDR1 is ENHRY and CDR2 is SYGVKD. The CDR3 runs to 15 residues. CDR3 loop: CTIEIASGHNQPQHF. DNA for the CDR3: TGTACCATCGAGATCGCTTCAGGGCACAATCAGCCCCAGCATTTT.

At least ten counts were recorded for this clonotype. The chain uses TRBV5-1 and TRBJ2-2, with 11 bases aligning to TRBD1. Trimming at V came to 3 bases and at J to 5 bases, leaving 6 bases not matched to a gene. The germline CDR1 and CDR2 sequences are SGHRS and YFSETQ. This CDR3 has 16 amino acids. The chain's CDR3 is CASSSNGQGATGELFF. Here the CDR3 DNA reads TGCGCCAGCAGCTCTAATGGACAGGGGGCAACCGGGGAGCTGTTTTTT.

CDR3 in DNA: TGCGCCAGCAGCGAAGGAGGGCTCGCCTACAATGAGCAGTTCTTC. Translation gives CASSEGGLAYNEQFF. The chain has TRBV5-1 and TRBJ2-1, with a tentative D call TRBD2 (6 bases). Trimming left V 4 bases short and J 2 bases short, with 13 bases between. CDR1 and CDR2 (germline): SGHRS, YFSETQ. The CDR3 has 15 residues.

Many counts were recorded for this clonotype. This chain joins TRBV12-3 or TRBV12-4 and TRBJ1-2; D call uncertain. Trimming shortened V by 7 bases and J by 8 bases, and 20 bases separated the two germline ends. CDR3 size: 14 residues. The CDR3: CASTRPGGLQGYTF. The CDR3 DNA reads TGTGCCAGCACCCGACCCGGCGGACTACAGGGCTACACCTTC.

In its sample, this clonotype was seen many times. V and J are TRBV20-1 and TRBJ2-5, with 10 bases lining up with TRBD2. CDR1 is DFQATT and CDR2 is SNEGSKA in the germline V gene (reference sequence). The length of the CDR3 is 13 residues. V lost 4 bases and J lost 3; bases outside the gene matches: 2. The CDR3 here is CSAIAGGEETQYF. The CDR3 nucleotides are TGCAGTGCTATAGCGGGGGGAGAAGAGACCCAGTACTTC.

The chain carries TRBV5-1 and TRBJ1-1; the match to TRBD1 covers 9 bases. The CDR3 extends over 14 amino acids. Trimming cost V 3 bases and J 8 bases; bases outside gene matches: 8. The V gene's germline CDR1 is SGHRS and CDR2 YFSETQ. This chain's CDR3 is CASSSVTGQGEAFF. In DNA form, the CDR3 reads TGCGCCAGCAGCTCCGTGACCGGACAGGGGGAAGCTTTCTTT.

The table lists this clonotype with many counts. The chain is built from TRBV7-9 and TRBJ1-4; TRBD1 matches at 10 bases. The trim removed 5 bases at V and 8 bases at J, leaving 5 bases unmatched. Per the germline V gene, CDR1 is SEHNR and CDR2 is FQNEAQ (reference sequence). There are 14 residues in the CDR3. The CDR3 DNA sequence: TGTGCCAGCAGCGTGGGGACAGGGGTGGAAAAACTGTTTTTT. This translates into CASSVGTGVEKLFF.

Many counts were recorded for this clonotype. The chain carries TRBV10-3 and TRBJ2-5; 7 bases fit TRBD1. Germline CDR1 reads ENHRY; CDR2 reads SYGVKD. After removal of 9 bases from V and 2 bases from J, the junction contained 9 bases not matched to a gene. The CDR3 has 14 amino acids. The CDR3 region has the DNA TGTGCCATAGGACAGGCAACAAATCAAGAGACCCAGTACTTC. Amino acids: CAIGQATNQETQYF.

This sequence joins TRBV5-1 and TRBJ2-2; 8 bases line up with TRBD1. This CDR3 has 14 amino acids. CDR1 is SGHRS and CDR2 is YFSETQ in the germline V gene. With V trimmed by 4 bases and J by 7 bases, 6 bases remained unmatched. CDR3 residues: CASSPGQGGGELFF. Here the CDR3 DNA reads TGCGCCAGCAGCCCAGGACAGGGCGGCGGGGAGCTGTTTTTT.

This clonotype was seen only a few times. This chain links TRBV6-1 with TRBJ1-2; D not resolved. V lost 6 bases to trimming and J lost 2 bases, with 16 bases between them. This CDR3 comprises 15 residues. Looked up from germline, CDR1 is MNHNS and CDR2 is SASEGT. Here the CDR3 reads CASSKLREPNYGYTF. DNA for the CDR3: TGTGCCAGCAGCAAACTCCGGGAGCCGAACTATGGCTACACCTTC.

This clonotype was observed at least ten times. The rearrangement links TRBV12-3 or TRBV12-4 to TRBJ1-3; unclear D gene. V dropped 3 bases and J dropped 0 bases, with 12 bases sitting between them. The CDR3 is 16 residues long. The CDR3 sequence is CASSFRQVRSGNTIYF. The CDR3 DNA reads as TGTGCCAGCAGTTTTCGGCAGGTCCGCTCTGGAAACACCATATATTTT.

This chain uses TRBV5-1 with TRBJ1-1; possible D gene TRBD1, 6 bases. V was trimmed by 1 base and J by 0 bases, leaving 16 bases between them. Germline assignment: CDR1 SGHRS and CDR2 YFSETQ. The CDR3 runs 17 residues. The CDR3 region is CASSLLGGGSMNTEAFF. In DNA form, the CDR3 reads TGCGCCAGCAGCTTGCTTGGGGGCGGGAGTATGAACACTGAAGCTTTCTTT.

Ten or more counts support this clonotype. The chain links TRBV2 to TRBJ1-6, with D maybe TRBD1 (5 bases). The CDR3 extends over 15 amino acids. Per the germline V gene, CDR1 is SNHLY and CDR2 is FYNNEI. Trimming left V 5 bases short and J 9 bases short, with 17 bases between. The CDR3, as DNA: TGTGCCAGCAGTCAGTACCGGGGGGGAGTTTCACCCCTCCACTTT. Translating it yields CASSQYRGGVSPLHF.